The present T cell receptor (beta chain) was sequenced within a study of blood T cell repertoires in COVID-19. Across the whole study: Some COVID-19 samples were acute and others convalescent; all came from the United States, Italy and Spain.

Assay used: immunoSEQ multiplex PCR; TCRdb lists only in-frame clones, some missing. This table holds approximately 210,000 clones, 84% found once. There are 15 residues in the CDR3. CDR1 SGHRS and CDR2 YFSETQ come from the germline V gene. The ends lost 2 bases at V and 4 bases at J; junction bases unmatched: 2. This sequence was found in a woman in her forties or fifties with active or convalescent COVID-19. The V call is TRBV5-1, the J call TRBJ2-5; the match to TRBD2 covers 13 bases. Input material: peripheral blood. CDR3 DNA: TGCGCCAGCAGCTTAGGACTAGCGGGGGTAGAGACCCAGTACTTC. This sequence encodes CASSLGLAGVETQYF.